These 8 T cell receptor beta chains were sequenced from one sample in a study of T cell responses to AZD1222 COVID-19 vaccine. Method: immunoSEQ multiplex PCR; TCRdb's copy keeps in-frame clones and lacks some. The sample lists 150,000 to 200,000 clones, 94% occurring once. The sequences come from peripheral blood, collected 28 days after the second AZD1222 dose. Receptor source: an adult who received the AZD1222 COVID-19 vaccine.

In this sample, this clone turned up once. The V and J genes are TRBV11-2 and TRBJ1-2; perhaps TRBD1 as D (5 bases). The CDR3 length is 15 residues. Looked up from germline, CDR1 is SGHAT and CDR2 is FQNNGV. V lost 0 bases, J lost 7 bases, and 15 bases lay in between. CDR3 sequence (DNA): TGTGCCAGCAGCTTAGAATCTTCAGGGACCGGTGGCTACACCTTC. Its translation is CASSLESSGTGGYTF.

The chain joins TRBV5-6 to TRBJ1-5; no firm D call. V dropped 1 base and J dropped 4 bases, with 9 bases sitting between them. Looked up from germline, CDR1 is SGHDT and CDR2 is YYEEEE. The length of the CDR3 is 14 residues. The CDR3 sequence is CASSLNGGNQPQHF. DNA of the CDR3: TGTGCCAGCAGCTTGAACGGAGGTAATCAGCCCCAGCATTTT.

This clone was recorded only once. V gene TRBV29-1 combines with J gene TRBJ1-5; 11 nucleotides align to TRBD1. The CDR3 is 17 residues long. V lost 3 bases to trimming and J lost 4 bases; unmatched junction nucleotides: 11. The V gene's germline CDR1 is SQVTM and CDR2 ANQGSEA. The CDR3 DNA reads TGCAGCGTTGACCCCGCGCGGACAGGGGGCCGTAATCAGCCCCAGCATTTT. Amino acid sequence: CSVDPARTGGRNQPQHF.

The chain is built from TRBV12-3 or TRBV12-4 and TRBJ1-5; TRBD1 aligns across 8 bases. The V and J ends lost 7 bases and 7 bases, in that order; junction bases with no gene match: 3. The CDR3 extends over 12 amino acids. CDR3 sequence (DNA): TGTGCCAGCAAACAGGGGGACCAGCCCCAGCATTTT. This codes for CASKQGDQPQHF.

This clone was counted once. This chain connects TRBV18 to TRBJ1-1; a possible D gene is TRBD1 (6 bases). CDR1 is KGHSH and CDR2 is LQKENI in the germline V gene. The V gene lost 3 bases and the J gene lost 5 bases, with 16 bases spanning the gap. The CDR3 is made up of 15 amino acids. The CDR3 coding sequence is TGTGCCAGCTCACCCGCGCGGCGAGGGGGGACTGAAGCTTTCTTT. Amino acids: CASSPARRGGTEAFF.

This chain joins TRBV3-1 (or the pseudogene TRBV3-2) and TRBJ2-7; 14 nucleotides line up with TRBD2. The germline V gene has CDR1 LGHDT and CDR2 YNNKEL (reference sequence). The junction had 1 base not matched to a gene; V was cut back by 3 bases and J by 3 bases. The CDR3 is 15 residues long. CDR3 protein: CASSHGTSGGYEQYF. In DNA form, the CDR3 reads TGTGCCAGCAGCCACGGGACTAGCGGGGGCTACGAGCAGTACTTC.

This clone was seen once. The V gene is TRBV16, the J gene TRBJ1-1; the D is unclear. CDR3 length: 13 amino acids. V was pared by 2 bases and J by 1 base, with 5 bases between. Germline CDR1 is KGHSY and CDR2 is FQNENV. CDR3 region: CASSQVANTEAFF. For the CDR3, the DNA is TGTGCCAGCAGCCAAGTTGCGAACACTGAAGCTTTCTTT.

The table lists this clone with a few counts. The rearrangement uses TRBV3-1 (or the pseudogene TRBV3-2) and TRBJ2-7; the D is unclear. The CDR3 runs 12 residues. CDR1 LGHDT and CDR2 YNNKEL come from the germline V gene (reference sequence). V lost 4 bases, J lost 0 bases, and 4 bases lay in between. This CDR3 is CASSLSSYEQYF. The DNA for the CDR3 is TGTGCCAGCAGCCTTAGCTCCTACGAGCAGTACTTC.